This paragraph reports one T cell receptor beta chain. Its antigen is as yet unknown. The source of the sample is a study of shared clonotypes between healthy human individuals. Study in general: For every donor, three CD4 naive, three CD4 memory, two CD8 naive and one CD8 memory plates were used. Whole-study findings and limits: Memory subsets generally showed smaller estimated richness than naive subsets did.

Sequenced by immunoSEQ multiplex PCR; TCRdb stores in-frame clones only, minus some. The sample records around 720,000 clones, approximately 73% being singletons. Sequencing used memory CD4+ T cells sorted from blood. This sample's subset: CD45RA-negative fraction. This clonotype was obtained from a woman in her twenties or thirties in good health.

The CDR3 nucleotides read TGTGCCAGCAGTTCAAACGGCGTGAACACTGAAGCTTTCTTT. As protein: CASSSNGVNTEAFF. The rearrangement links TRBV6-1 to TRBJ1-1; D uncertain. Germline V gene lookup returns CDR1 MNHNS and CDR2 SASEGT. The CDR3 loop spans 14 amino acids. The germline V and J ends were trimmed by 5 bases and 0 bases, with 10 bases remaining between them.